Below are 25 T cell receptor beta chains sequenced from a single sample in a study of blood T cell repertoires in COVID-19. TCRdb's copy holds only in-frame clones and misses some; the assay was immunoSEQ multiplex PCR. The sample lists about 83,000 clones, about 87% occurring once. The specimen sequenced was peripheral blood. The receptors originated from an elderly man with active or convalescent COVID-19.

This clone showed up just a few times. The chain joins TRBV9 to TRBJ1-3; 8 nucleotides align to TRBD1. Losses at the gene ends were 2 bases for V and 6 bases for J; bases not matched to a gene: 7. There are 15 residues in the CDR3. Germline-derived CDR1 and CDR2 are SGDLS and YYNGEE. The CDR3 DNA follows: TGTGCCAGCAGCGTTCAGGGGGCGCGGGAAAACACCATATATTTT. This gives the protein CASSVQGARENTIYF.

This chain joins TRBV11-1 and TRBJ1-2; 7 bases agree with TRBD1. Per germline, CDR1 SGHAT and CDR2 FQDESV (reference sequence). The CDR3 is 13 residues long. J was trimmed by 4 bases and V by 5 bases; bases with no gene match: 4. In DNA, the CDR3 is TGTGCCAGCAGCGGGGGACAGATCTATGGCTACACCTTC. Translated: CASSGGQIYGYTF.

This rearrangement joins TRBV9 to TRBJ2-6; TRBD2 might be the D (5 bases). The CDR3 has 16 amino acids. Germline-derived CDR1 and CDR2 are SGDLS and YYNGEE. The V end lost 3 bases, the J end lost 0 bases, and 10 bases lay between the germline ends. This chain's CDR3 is CASSARRDSGANVLTF. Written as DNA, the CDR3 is TGTGCCAGCAGCGCCCGTCGGGACTCTGGGGCCAACGTCCTGACTTTC.

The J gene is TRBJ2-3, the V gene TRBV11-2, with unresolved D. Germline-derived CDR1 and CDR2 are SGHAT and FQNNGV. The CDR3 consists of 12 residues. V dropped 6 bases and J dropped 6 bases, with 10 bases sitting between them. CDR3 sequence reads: CASSYSRDTQYF. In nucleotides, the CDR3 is TGTGCCAGCAGTTACTCTAGGGATACGCAGTATTTT. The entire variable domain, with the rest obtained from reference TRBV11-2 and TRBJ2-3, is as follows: EAGVAQSPRYKIIEKRQSVAFWCNPISGHATLYWYQQILGQGPKLLIQFQNNGVVDDSQLPKDRFSAERLKGVDSTLKIQPAKLEDSAVYLCASSYSRDTQYFGPGTRLTVL.

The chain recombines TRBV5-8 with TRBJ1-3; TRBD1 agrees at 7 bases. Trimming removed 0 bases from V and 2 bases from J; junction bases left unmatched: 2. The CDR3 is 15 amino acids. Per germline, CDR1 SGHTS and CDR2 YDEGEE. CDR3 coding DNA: TGTGCCAGCAGCTTGGACGGGACAGCTGGAAACACCATATATTTT. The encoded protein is CASSLDGTAGNTIYF. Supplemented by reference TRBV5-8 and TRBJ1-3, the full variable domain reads EAGVTQSPTHLIKTRGQQATLRCSPISGHTSVYWYQQALGLGLQFLLWYDEGEERNRGNFPPRFSGRQFPNYSSELNVNALELEDSALYLCASSLDGTAGNTIYFGEGSWLTVV.

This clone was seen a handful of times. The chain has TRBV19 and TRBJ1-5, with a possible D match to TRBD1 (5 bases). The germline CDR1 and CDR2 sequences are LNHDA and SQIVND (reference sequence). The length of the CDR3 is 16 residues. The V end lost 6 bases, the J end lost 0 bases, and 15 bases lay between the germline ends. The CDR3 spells CASSWADRHSNQPQHF. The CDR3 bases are TGTGCCAGTAGCTGGGCCGACAGACATAGCAATCAGCCCCAGCATTTT.

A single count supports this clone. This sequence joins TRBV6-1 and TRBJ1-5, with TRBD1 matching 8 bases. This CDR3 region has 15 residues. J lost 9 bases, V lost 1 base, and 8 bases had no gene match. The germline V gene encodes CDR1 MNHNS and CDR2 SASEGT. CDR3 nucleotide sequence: TGTGCCAGCAGTGAAGGACAGGGGATCGGTGGGCCCCAGCATTTT. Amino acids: CASSEGQGIGGPQHF.

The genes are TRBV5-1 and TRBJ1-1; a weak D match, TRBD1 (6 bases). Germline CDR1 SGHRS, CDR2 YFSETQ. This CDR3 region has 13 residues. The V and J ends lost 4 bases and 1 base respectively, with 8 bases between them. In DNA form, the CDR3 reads TGCGCCAGCAGCCGGACAGAGAACACTGAAGCTTTCTTT. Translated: CASSRTENTEAFF.

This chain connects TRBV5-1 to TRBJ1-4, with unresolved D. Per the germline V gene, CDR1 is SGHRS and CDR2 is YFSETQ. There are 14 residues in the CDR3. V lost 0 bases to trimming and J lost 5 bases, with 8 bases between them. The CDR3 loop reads CASSLASGNEKLFF. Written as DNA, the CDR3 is TGCGCCAGCAGCTTGGCCTCAGGAAATGAAAAACTGTTTTTT. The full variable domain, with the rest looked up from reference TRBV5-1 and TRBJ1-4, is KAGVTQTPRYLIKTRGQQVTLSCSPISGHRSVSWYQQTPGQGLQFLFEYFSETQRNKGNFPGRFSGRQFSNSRSEMNVSTLELGDSALYLCASSLASGNEKLFFGSGTQLSVL.

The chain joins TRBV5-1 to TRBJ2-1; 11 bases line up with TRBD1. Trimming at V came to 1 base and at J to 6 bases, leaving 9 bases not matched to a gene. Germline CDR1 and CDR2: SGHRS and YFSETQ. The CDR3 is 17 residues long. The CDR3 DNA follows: TGCGCCAGCAGCTTGTTTCCCCCGGGACAGGGGGGCAATGAGCAGTTCTTC. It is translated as CASSLFPPGQGGNEQFF.

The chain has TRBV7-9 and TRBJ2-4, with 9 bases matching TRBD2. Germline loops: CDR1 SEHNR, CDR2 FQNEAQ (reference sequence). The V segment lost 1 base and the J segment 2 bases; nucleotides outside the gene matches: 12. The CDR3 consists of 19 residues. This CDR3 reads CASSLDLYSGGPSKNIQYF. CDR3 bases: TGTGCCAGCAGCTTAGACCTATATAGCGGGGGACCTTCCAAAAACATTCAGTACTTC.

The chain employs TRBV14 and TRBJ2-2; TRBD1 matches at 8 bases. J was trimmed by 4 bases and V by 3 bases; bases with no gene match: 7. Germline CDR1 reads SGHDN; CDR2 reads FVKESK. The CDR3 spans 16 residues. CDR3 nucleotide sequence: TGTGCCAGCAGCCAGTGGACAGGGATCGGCACCGGGGAGCTGTTTTTT. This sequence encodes CASSQWTGIGTGELFF. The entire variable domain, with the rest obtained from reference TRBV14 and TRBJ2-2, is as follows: EAGVTQFPSHSVIEKGQTVTLRCDPISGHDNLYWYRRVMGKEIKFLLHFVKESKQDESGMPNNRFLAERTGGTYSTLKVQPAELEDSGVYFCASSQWTGIGTGELFFGEGSRLTVL.

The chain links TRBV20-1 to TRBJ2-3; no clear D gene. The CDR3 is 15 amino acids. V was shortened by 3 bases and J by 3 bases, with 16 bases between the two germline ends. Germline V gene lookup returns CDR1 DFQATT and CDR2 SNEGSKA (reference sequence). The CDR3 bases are TGCAGTGCTAGTCGCCTCCCCCGGGTAACAGATACGCAGTATTTT. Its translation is CSASRLPRVTDTQYF.

DNA of the CDR3: TGTGCCAGTGGTGTCAGGCCGCCCCAGCATTTT. It specifies CASGVRPPQHF. This chain joins TRBV19 and TRBJ1-5; D remains ambiguous. This CDR3 contains 11 residues. Per the germline V gene, CDR1 is LNHDA and CDR2 is SQIVND (reference sequence). V lost 8 bases and J 9 bases, leaving 11 bases between the germline ends.

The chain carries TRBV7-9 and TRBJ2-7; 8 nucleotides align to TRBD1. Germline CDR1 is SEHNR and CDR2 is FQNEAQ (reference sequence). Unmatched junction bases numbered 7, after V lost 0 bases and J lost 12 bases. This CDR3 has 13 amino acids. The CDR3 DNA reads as TGTGCCAGCAGCTTAGCCCAGGGGGCGACTCTGTACGTC. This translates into CASSLAQGATLYV.

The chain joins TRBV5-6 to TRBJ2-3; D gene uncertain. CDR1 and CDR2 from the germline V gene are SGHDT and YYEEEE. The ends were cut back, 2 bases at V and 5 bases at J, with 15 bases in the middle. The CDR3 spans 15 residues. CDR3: CASSFPYYSEDTQYF. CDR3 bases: TGTGCCAGCAGCTTCCCGTACTACTCGGAAGATACGCAGTATTTT.

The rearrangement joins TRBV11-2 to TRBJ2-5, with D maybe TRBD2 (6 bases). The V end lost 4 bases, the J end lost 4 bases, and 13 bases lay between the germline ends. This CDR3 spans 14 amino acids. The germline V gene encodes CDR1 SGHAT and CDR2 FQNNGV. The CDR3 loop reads CASSSPGRGETQYF. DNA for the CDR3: TGTGCCAGCAGCTCTCCGGGGCGGGGAGAGACCCAGTACTTC.

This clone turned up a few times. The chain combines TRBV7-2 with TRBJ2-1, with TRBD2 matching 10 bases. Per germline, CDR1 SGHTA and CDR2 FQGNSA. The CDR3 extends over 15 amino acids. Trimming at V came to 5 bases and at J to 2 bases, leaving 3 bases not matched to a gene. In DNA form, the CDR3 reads TGTGCCAGCAGCATCACTAGCGGGACCTACAATGAGCAGTTCTTC. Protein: CASSITSGTYNEQFF.

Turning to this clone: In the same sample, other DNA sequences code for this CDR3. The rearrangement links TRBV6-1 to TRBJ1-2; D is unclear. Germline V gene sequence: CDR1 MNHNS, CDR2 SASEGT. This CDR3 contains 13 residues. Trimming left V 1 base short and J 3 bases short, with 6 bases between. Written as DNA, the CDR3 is TGTGCCAGCAGTGAAGGGGGAGACTATGGCTACACCTTC. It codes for CASSEGGDYGYTF.

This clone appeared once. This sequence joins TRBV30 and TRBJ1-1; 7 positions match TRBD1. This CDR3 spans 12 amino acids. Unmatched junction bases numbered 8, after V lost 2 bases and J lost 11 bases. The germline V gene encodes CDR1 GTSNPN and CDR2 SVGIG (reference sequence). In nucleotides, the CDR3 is TGTGCCTGGAGTAATAGACAGGGCTTGGCTTTCTTT. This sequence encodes CAWSNRQGLAFF. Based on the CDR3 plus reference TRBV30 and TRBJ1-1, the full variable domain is SQTIHQWPATLVQPVGSPLSLECTVEGTSNPNLYWYRQAAGRGLQLLFYSVGIGQISSEVPQNLSASRPQDRQFILSSKKLLLSDSGFYLCAWSNRQGLAFFGQGTRLTVV.

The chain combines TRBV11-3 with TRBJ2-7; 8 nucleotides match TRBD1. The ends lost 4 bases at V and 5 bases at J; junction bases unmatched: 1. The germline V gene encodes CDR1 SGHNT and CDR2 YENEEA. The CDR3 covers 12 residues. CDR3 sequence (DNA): TGTGCCAGCAGCTCGGACAGGGACGAGCAGTACGTC. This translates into CASSSDRDEQYV.

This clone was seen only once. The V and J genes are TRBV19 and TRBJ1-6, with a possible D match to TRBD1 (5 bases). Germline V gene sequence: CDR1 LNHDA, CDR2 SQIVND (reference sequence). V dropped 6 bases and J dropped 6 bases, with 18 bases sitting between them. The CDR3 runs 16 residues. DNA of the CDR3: TGTGCCAGTAGCCAGGTCGGGCAGGGTGCTAATTCACCCCTCCACTTT. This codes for CASSQVGQGANSPLHF.

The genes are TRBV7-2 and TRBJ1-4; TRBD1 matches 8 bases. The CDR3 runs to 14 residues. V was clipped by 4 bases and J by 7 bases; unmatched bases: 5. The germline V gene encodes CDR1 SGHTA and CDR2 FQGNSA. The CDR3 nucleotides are TGTGCCAGCAGCTCGCAGGGGGCAAGTGAAAAACTGTTTTTT. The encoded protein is CASSSQGASEKLFF.

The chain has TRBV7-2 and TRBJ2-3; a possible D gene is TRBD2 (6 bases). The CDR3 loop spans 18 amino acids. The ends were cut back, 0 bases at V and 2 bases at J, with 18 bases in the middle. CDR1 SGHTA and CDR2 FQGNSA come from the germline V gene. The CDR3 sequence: CASSLARRAGPYTDTQYF. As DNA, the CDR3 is TGTGCCAGCAGCTTAGCGCGGAGGGCAGGACCATACACAGATACGCAGTATTTT.

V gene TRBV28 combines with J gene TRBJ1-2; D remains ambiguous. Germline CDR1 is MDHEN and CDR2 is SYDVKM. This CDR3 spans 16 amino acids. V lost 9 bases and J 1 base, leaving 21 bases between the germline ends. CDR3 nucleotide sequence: TGTGCCAGTAAAAGTTATCAGGACGGGGTTAACTATGGCTACACCTTC. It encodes CASKSYQDGVNYGYTF.